This TCR beta chain came from a study of control samples from healthy donors and cancer patients. Germline CDR1 DFQATT, CDR2 SNEGSKA (reference sequence). Trimming left V 2 bases short and J 7 bases short, with 6 bases between. The CDR3 sequence is 10 residues long. The table lists this clone with a count of one. Data came from immunoSEQ multiplex PCR; TCRdb stores just in-frame clones and leaves some out. Of about 140,000 clones listed, 85% to 95% are singletons. The source material was blood. The receptor was derived from a middle-aged man in good health. The chain joins TRBV20-1 to TRBJ2-7; D is ambiguous. CDR3 DNA: TGCAGTGCTAGAATTGGGGAGCAGTACTTC. Translating it yields CSARIGEQYF.